Detailed here is one T cell receptor (beta chain). The antigen is not known. This entry belongs to a study of post-analysis software for immune sequencing data. Study-level results: A few TRBV segments occurring more often in patients than controls included TRBV5-6, TRBV5-1 and TRBV20-1.

Presence of unique molecular identifiers characterized the TCR beta cDNA libraries. MiXCR, applied by TCRdb to the PCR reads, yields one record per CDR3 protein. The data hold roughly 400,000 distinct CDR3 sequences, with approximately 42% observed a single time. Germline loops: CDR1 DFQATT, CDR2 SNEGSKA (reference sequence). V lost 8 bases, J lost 4 bases, and 15 bases lay in between. This CDR3 contains 13 residues. Material: blood. The chain has TRBV20-1 and TRBJ1-5; a possible D gene is TRBD1 (6 bases). This TCR was recovered from a girl aged 2 to 9 with multiple sclerosis. CDR3 residues: CSRAGDWNQPQHF. For the CDR3, the DNA is TGCAGTCGAGCAGGGGATTGGAATCAGCCCCAGCATTTT.